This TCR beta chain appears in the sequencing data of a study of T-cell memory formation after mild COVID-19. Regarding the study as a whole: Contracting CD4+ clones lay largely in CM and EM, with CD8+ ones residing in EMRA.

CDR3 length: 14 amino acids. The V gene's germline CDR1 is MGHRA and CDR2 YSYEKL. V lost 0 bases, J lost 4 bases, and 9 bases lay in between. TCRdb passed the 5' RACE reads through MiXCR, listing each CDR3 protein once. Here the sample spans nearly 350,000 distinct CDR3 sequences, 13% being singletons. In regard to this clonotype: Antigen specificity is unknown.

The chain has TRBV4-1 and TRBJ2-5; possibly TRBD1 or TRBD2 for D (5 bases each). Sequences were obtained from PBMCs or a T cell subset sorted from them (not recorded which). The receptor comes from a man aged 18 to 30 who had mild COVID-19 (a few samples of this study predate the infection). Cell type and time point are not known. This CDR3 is CASSQDNGGETQYF. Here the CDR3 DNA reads TGCGCCAGCAGCCAAGATAATGGGGGAGAGACCCAGTACTTC.